What follows are 17 T cell receptor beta chains derived from one specimen sequenced in a study of blood T cell repertoires in COVID-19. TCRdb's table, derived via immunoSEQ multiplex PCR, lists solely in-frame clones and lacks some. Here the sample spans approximately 260,000 clones, roughly 80% being singletons. Sequenced input: PBMCs or T cells enriched from blood (not recorded which). These TCRs come from a middle-aged man who had recovered from COVID-19.

About this clone: The same CDR3 arises from other DNA sequences in this sample as well. V gene TRBV3-1 (or the pseudogene TRBV3-2) combines with J gene TRBJ1-6, with D possibly being TRBD1 (5 bases). CDR3 size: 16 residues. Germline loops: CDR1 LGHDT, CDR2 YNNKEL (reference sequence). Trimming cost V 1 base and J 1 base, with 8 bases left between them. CDR3 in DNA: TGTGCCAGCAGCCAAGGCGGGGGGTCCTATAATTCACCCCTCCACTTT. Its translation: CASSQGGGSYNSPLHF.

V and J are TRBV19 and TRBJ1-1, with D perhaps matching TRBD1 (6 bases). CDR1 LNHDA and CDR2 SQIVND come from the germline V gene (reference sequence). CDR3 length equals 14 residues. Trimming removed 7 bases at V and 4 bases at J, with 16 bases between. The DNA of the CDR3 is TGTGCCAGTAACCGCGGGGGGGCTGGCACTGAAGCTTTCTTT. Translation gives CASNRGGAGTEAFF.

The chain carries TRBV5-1 and TRBJ1-6; no definite D call. The length of the CDR3 is 13 residues. Looked up from germline, CDR1 is SGHRS and CDR2 is YFSETQ. Trimming removed 4 bases at V and 7 bases at J, with 9 bases between. The DNA of the CDR3 is TGCGCCAGCAGCCAAACACAGAATTCACCCCTCCACTTT. This translates into CASSQTQNSPLHF.

This chain joins TRBV27 and TRBJ2-7, with D possibly TRBD2 on 5 matching bases. V lost 2 bases and J 3 bases, leaving 8 bases between the germline ends. CDR3 length: 13 residues. The germline gives CDR1 MNHEY, CDR2 SMNVEV (reference sequence). The CDR3 coding sequence is TGTGCCAGCAGTTTAGGACTCCTCTACGAGCAGTACTTC. Protein sequence: CASSLGLLYEQYF.

The genes are TRBV9 and TRBJ1-3, with 10 nucleotides matching TRBD1. The junction had 4 bases not matched to a gene; V was cut back by 3 bases and J by 7 bases. The CDR3 sequence is 14 residues long. Germline V lookup: CDR1 SGDLS, CDR2 YYNGEE. CDR3 coding DNA: TGTGCCAGCAGCGCGGGACAGGGGATCAACACCATATATTTT. It translates to CASSAGQGINTIYF. The full variable domain, completed using reference TRBV9 and TRBJ1-3, is DSGVTQTPKHLITATGQRVTLRCSPRSGDLSVYWYQQSLDQGLQFLIQYYNGEERAKGNILERFSAQQFPDLHSELNLSSLELGDSALYFCASSAGQGINTIYFGEGSWLTVV.

Only a few counts were recorded for this clone. The chain combines TRBV5-4 with TRBJ2-5; 7 bases fit TRBD2. The V and J ends lost 2 bases and 4 bases, in that order; junction bases with no gene match: 8. The CDR3 sequence is 15 residues long. Germline values: CDR1 SGHNT, CDR2 YYREEE (reference sequence). CDR3 sequence (DNA): TGTGCCAGCAGCTTAAGAGCGGGGAGGTTAGAGACCCAGTACTTC. This codes for CASSLRAGRLETQYF.

The V and J genes are TRBV6-4 and TRBJ2-7, with a tentative D call TRBD2 (5 bases). Trimming took 6 bases from V and 4 from J, leaving 22 bases between them. The CDR3 sequence is 16 residues long. The germline V gene has CDR1 MRHNA and CDR2 SNTAGT. The CDR3 region is CASSLAYKGSSYEQYF. CDR3 nucleotides: TGTGCCAGCAGCCTAGCCTACAAGGGTTCAAGTTACGAGCAGTACTTC.

The chain recombines TRBV19 with TRBJ2-1; TRBD1 agrees at 9 bases. The V segment lost 6 bases and the J segment 6 bases; nucleotides outside the gene matches: 6. Germline-derived CDR1 and CDR2 are LNHDA and SQIVND (reference sequence). The CDR3 is made up of 14 amino acids. This chain's CDR3 is CASRGTGNINEQFF. DNA for the CDR3: TGTGCCAGTAGGGGGACAGGGAACATCAATGAGCAGTTCTTC.

The rearrangement joins TRBV19 to TRBJ1-5, with unresolved D. CDR3 length equals 15 residues. The V and J ends lost 4 bases and 0 bases respectively, with 10 bases between them. Germline V gene data show CDR1 as LNHDA and CDR2 as SQIVND (reference sequence). The CDR3 spells CASSKGGGSNQPQHF. The CDR3 nucleotides are TGTGCCAGTAGTAAGGGAGGAGGTAGCAATCAGCCCCAGCATTTT. Filled out from reference TRBV19 and TRBJ1-5, the complete variable domain reads DGGITQSPKYLFRKEGQNVTLSCEQNLNHDAMYWYRQDPGQGLRLIYYSQIVNDFQKGDIAEGYSVSREKKESFPLTVTSAQKNPTAFYLCASSKGGGSNQPQHFGDGTRLSIL.

A few counts support this clone. J is TRBJ1-5 and V is TRBV21-1; the DNA was not used to check the table's D call, TRBD1. TRBV21-1 is annotated as a pseudogene. The CDR3 runs to 15 residues. As DNA, the CDR3 is TGTGCCAGCAGCAAACGGCAGGGGGCCCGTCAGCCCCAGCATTTT. This translates into CASSKRQGARQPQHF.

The chain joins TRBV5-1 to TRBJ2-5, with 11 nucleotides matching TRBD2. The length of the CDR3 is 18 residues. Trimming took 0 bases from V and 4 from J; bases not matched to a gene: 11. Germline assignment: CDR1 SGHRS and CDR2 YFSETQ. CDR3 amino acids: CASSLGVSGGVLIETQYF. The CDR3 DNA sequence: TGCGCCAGCAGCTTGGGCGTTAGCGGGGGGGTTCTGATAGAGACCCAGTACTTC.

This chain uses TRBV4-2 with TRBJ1-4; weak D call: TRBD1 (6 bases). The length of the CDR3 is 16 residues. Between the trimmed V and J ends, which lost 1 base and 5 bases, there was a span of 14 bases. CDR1 and CDR2 (germline): LGHNA, YNFKEQ. CDR3 nucleotides: TGTGCCAGCAGCCAAGGGAACAGGGCTCAAAATGAAAAACTGTTTTTT. It codes for CASSQGNRAQNEKLFF.

This clone was picked up a small number of times. The chain carries TRBV30 and TRBJ1-3, with 7 bases aligning to TRBD1. Germline assignment: CDR1 GTSNPN and CDR2 SVGIG (reference sequence). With 3 bases clipped from V and 3 bases from J, the junction kept 5 bases outside the gene matches. The CDR3 totals 14 residues. CDR3 amino acids: CAWSGGGNGNTIYF. CDR3 coding DNA: TGTGCCTGGAGCGGAGGGGGCAATGGAAACACCATATATTTT.

The gene calls are TRBV18 and TRBJ2-7; D perhaps matches TRBD1 (6 bases). The CDR3 is 20 residues long. The ends were cut back, 1 base at V and 0 bases at J, with 25 bases in the middle. Germline CDR1 KGHSH, CDR2 LQKENI. The CDR3: CASSPRRGNLVQRSSYEQYF. The CDR3, as DNA: TGTGCCAGCTCACCACGAAGGGGGAATCTCGTCCAGCGTAGCTCCTACGAGCAGTACTTC.

The V and J genes are TRBV3-1 (or the pseudogene TRBV3-2) and TRBJ2-2, with D uncertain. This CDR3 has 16 residues. V lost 0 bases, J lost 6 bases, and 14 bases lay in between. The germline CDR1 and CDR2 sequences are LGHDT and YNNKEL (reference sequence). As DNA, the CDR3 is TGTGCCAGCAGCCAAGACTGGCCAGGTCGGTCCGGGGAGCTGTTTTTT. Its translation: CASSQDWPGRSGELFF.

The genes are TRBV19 and TRBJ1-2; maybe TRBD1 (6 bases). The CDR3 sequence is 14 residues long. The ends were cut back, 6 bases at V and 8 bases at J, with 19 bases in the middle. Germline V gives CDR1 LNHDA, CDR2 SQIVND (reference sequence). Here the CDR3 DNA reads TGTGCCAGTAGCACCGCAGCAGGGGCCGGAGGCTACACCTTC. Translating gives CASSTAAGAGGYTF.

The chain couples TRBV11-2 to TRBJ2-7; TRBD1 matches 7 bases. Germline assignment: CDR1 SGHAT and CDR2 FQNNGV. The junction had 6 bases not matched to a gene; V was cut back by 3 bases and J by 7 bases. This CDR3 comprises 13 residues. The DNA of the CDR3 is TGTGCCAGCAGCTTGGGACAGTCCGGAGAGCAGTACTTC. It specifies CASSLGQSGEQYF.